This TCR beta chain was identified during a study of blood T cell repertoires in COVID-19. Those enrolled, adults aged about 18 to 89 years, came from roughly 22 US areas. Original processing notes: Amplifying reference gene primers gave estimates of nucleated cell counts. The assay was immunoSEQ multiplex PCR, and TCRdb's table has in-frame clones only and misses some. The V and J calls and the clone size are those of that table, but D and trimming were determined from the DNA. Of 300,000 to 350,000 clones detected, roughly 90% appear once; the ten largest clones hold about 0.94%. Sequenced input: PBMCs or T cells enriched from blood (not recorded which). The clonotype was recovered from a woman younger than 45 who had been exposed to COVID-19.

In nucleotides, the CDR3 is TGTGCCACCAGCAGAGAGACAGGGAGGCTGGATCAGCCCCAGCATTTT. It is translated as CATSRETGRLDQPQHF. The chain uses TRBV15 and TRBJ1-5; TRBD1 matches 7 bases. The CDR3 is 16 residues long. The V segment lost 0 bases and the J segment 5 bases; nucleotides outside the gene matches: 7. The germline V gene encodes CDR1 LNHNV and CDR2 YYDKDF (reference sequence).